This T cell receptor beta chain emerged from a study of blood T cell repertoires in COVID-19. On the study more broadly: From the United States, Italy and Spain came samples of acute and convalescent COVID-19. The analysed material was cDNA or gDNA that came from T cells, B-cell-depleted T cells, or PBMCs.

This CDR3 is 17 amino acids long. CDR1 and CDR2 (germline): LGHNA, YNFKEQ. V shed 0 bases and J shed 1 base, with 13 bases lying between them. Under the authors' procedure: For nucleated cells, counts were estimated from reference gene primer amplification. Data came from immunoSEQ multiplex PCR; TCRdb stores just in-frame clones and leaves some out. V and J calls plus clone size are reproduced from that table; the DNA served to infer D and trimming. Of around 200,000 clones listed, around 84% are singletons. The chain couples TRBV4-2 to TRBJ1-5; no definite D call. Material for sequencing was peripheral blood. This receptor was identified in a man younger than 40 with active or convalescent COVID-19. This CDR3 reads CASSQDGRISSNQPQHF. Here the CDR3 DNA reads TGTGCCAGCAGCCAAGATGGGAGGATATCGAGCAATCAGCCCCAGCATTTT.